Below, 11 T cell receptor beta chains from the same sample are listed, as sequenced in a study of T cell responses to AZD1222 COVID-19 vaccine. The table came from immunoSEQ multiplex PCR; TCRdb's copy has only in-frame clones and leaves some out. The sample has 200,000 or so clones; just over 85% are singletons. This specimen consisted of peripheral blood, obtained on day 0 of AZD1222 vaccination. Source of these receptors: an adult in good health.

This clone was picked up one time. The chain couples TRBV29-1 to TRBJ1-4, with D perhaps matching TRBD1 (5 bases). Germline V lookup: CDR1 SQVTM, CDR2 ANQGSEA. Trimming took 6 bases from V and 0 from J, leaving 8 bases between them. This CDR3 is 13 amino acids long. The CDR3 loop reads CSVRVSTNEKLFF. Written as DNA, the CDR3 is TGCAGCGTCAGGGTATCAACTAATGAAAAACTGTTTTTT.

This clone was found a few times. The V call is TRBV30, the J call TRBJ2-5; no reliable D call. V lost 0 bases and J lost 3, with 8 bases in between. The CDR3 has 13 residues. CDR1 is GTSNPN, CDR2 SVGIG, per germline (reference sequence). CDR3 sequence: CAWSVRREETQYF. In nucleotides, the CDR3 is TGTGCCTGGAGTGTACGCCGGGAAGAGACCCAGTACTTC.

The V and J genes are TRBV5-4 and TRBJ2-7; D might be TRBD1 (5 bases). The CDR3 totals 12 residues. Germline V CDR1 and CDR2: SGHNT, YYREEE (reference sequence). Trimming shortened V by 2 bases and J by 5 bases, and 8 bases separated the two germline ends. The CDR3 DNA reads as TGTGCCAGCAGCTTAATACAGGACGAGCAGTACTTC. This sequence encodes CASSLIQDEQYF.

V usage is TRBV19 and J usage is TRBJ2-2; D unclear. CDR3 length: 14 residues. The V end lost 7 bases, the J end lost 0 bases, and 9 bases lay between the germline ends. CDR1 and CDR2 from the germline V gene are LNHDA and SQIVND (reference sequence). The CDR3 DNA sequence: TGTGCCAGTATAGGAATTACGAACACCGGGGAGCTGTTTTTT. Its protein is CASIGITNTGELFF.

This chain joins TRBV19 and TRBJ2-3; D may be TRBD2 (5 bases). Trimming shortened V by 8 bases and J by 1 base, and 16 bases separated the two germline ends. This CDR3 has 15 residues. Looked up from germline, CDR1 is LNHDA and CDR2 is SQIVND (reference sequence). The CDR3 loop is CASGGLSPGTDTQYF. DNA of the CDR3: TGTGCCAGTGGCGGGCTGTCTCCTGGCACAGATACGCAGTATTTT.

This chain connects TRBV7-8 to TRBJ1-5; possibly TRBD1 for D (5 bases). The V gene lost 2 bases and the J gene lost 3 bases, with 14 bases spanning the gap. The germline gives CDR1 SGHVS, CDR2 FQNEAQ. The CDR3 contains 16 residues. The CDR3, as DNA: TGTGCCAGCAGCTTAAGGTTCGGGGGGACCAATCAGCCCCAGCATTTT. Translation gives CASSLRFGGTNQPQHF.

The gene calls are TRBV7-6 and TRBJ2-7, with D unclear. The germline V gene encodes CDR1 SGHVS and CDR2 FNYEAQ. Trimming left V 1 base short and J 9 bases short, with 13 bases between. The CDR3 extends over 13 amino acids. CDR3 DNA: TGTGCCAGCAGCTTAGGGGTGGGGTATGGGCAGTACTTC. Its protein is CASSLGVGYGQYF.

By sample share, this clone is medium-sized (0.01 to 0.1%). The CDR3 reads CASREQSNEQYF. The CDR3 DNA reads TGTGCCAGCAGGGAACAGTCGAACGAGCAGTACTTC. This chain connects TRBV2 to TRBJ2-7, with D uncertain. Germline V lookup: CDR1 SNHLY, CDR2 FYNNEI. The CDR3 spans 12 residues. The V and J ends lost 6 bases and 5 bases respectively, with 11 bases between them.

The DNA of the CDR3 is TGTGCCAGCAGTTTATCGCTCAGGGGGCTTTCCTACGAGCAGTACTTC. Translation: CASSLSLRGLSYEQYF. The rearrangement links TRBV27 to TRBJ2-7; 8 bases are a match to TRBD1. J lost 1 base, V lost 0 bases, and 5 bases had no gene match. The germline gives CDR1 MNHEY, CDR2 SMNVEV (reference sequence). The CDR3 totals 16 residues.

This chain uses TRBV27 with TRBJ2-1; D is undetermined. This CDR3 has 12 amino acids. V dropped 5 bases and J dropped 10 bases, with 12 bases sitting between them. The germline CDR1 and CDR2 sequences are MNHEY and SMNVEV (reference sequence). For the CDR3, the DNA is TGTGCCAGCAGTGCATACCCCGGGGAGCAGTTCTTC. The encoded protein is CASSAYPGEQFF.

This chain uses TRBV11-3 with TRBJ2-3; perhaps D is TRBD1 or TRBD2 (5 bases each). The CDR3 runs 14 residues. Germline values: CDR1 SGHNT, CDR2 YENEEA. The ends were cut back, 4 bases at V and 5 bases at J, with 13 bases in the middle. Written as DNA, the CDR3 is TGTGCCAGCAGCTCGACAGCCGGAGGAGATACGCAGTATTTT. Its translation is CASSSTAGGDTQYF.